The 3 T cell receptor beta chains given below trace back to one sample, sequenced in a study of monozygotic twins with inflammatory bowel disease. TCRdb processed the 5' RACE reads again and assigns one entry to each CDR3 protein, with no DNA. The sample spans roughly 100,000 distinct CDR3 sequences; the ten largest clones claim under 2.5%. The sequenced sample consisted of blood. The receptors derive from a human donor with ulcerative colitis or Crohn's disease, or a healthy co-twin of an affected twin (not recorded which).

The chain carries TRBV25-1 and TRBJ2-1; absent DNA, TCRdb's TRBD1 call cannot be checked. Germline CDR1 is MGHDK and CDR2 is SYGVNS. This CDR3 is 13 amino acids long. CDR3 sequence reads: CASSGQGFNEQFF.

The CDR3 spells CASTKAGTVNEKLFF. The chain employs TRBV19 and TRBJ1-4; TCRdb selects TRBD1, and the lack of DNA leaves this call unchecked. This CDR3 has 15 amino acids. Germline V gives CDR1 LNHDA, CDR2 SQIVND (reference sequence).

J is TRBJ2-7 and V is TRBV7-3. CDR3 length: 14 residues. Germline CDR1 reads SGHTA; CDR2 reads FQGTGA. The CDR3 region is CASSLTGRDYEQYF. The entire variable domain, with the rest obtained from reference TRBV7-3 and TRBJ2-7, is as follows: GAGVSQTPSNKVTEKGKYVELRCDPISGHTALYWYRQSLGQGPEFLIYFQGTGAADDSGLPNDRFFAVRPEGSVSTLKIQRTERGDSAVYLCASSLTGRDYEQYFGPGTRLTVT.